The rows below give T cell receptor beta chains drawn from one sample of a study of T cells in Graves' hyperthyroidism and ophthalmopathy. TCRdb itself ran the multiplex PCR reads through MiXCR, one entry per CDR3 protein. Here the sample spans 250,000 or so distinct CDR3 sequences, roughly 15% being singletons. The sequencing sample was made of blood. The source of these receptors is a woman aged 50 to 65 with Graves' hyperthyroidism that later progressed to Graves' ophthalmopathy. The CDR3 runs from the conserved cysteine through the conserved F or W. Fields, in order: D gene, clone size, V gene, J gene, CDR3 DNA, CDR3 protein. The D gene is left open where the match is weak. The size entry is marked missing in some rows and otherwise reads once, few, many or a size class.

NA	many	TRBV2	TRBJ1-2	TGTGCCAGCAGTGAAAGGGCCTATGGCTACACCTTC	CASSERAYGYTF
NA	many	TRBV20-1	TRBJ2-7	TGCAGTGCCGAAGGGACACGGGCCTACGAGCAGTACTTC	CSAEGTRAYEQYF
NA	many	TRBV5-1	TRBJ2-7	TGCGCCAGCAGCTTGGGGGCCCCTACCTACGAGCAGTACTTC	CASSLGAPTYEQYF
TRBD2	many	TRBV10-3	TRBJ2-3	TGTGCCATCAGCAATAGCTTGACTAGCGGGACGGTCACAGATACGCAGTATTTT	CAISNSLTSGTVTDTQYF
NA	many	TRBV11-1	TRBJ1-2	TGTGCCAGCAGCCCCAATGGGGCTGGCTACACCTTC	CASSPNGAGYTF
NA	many	TRBV5-1	TRBJ1-1	TGCGCCAGCAGCTTGTCTCCAGGGAACACTGAAGCTTTCTTT	CASSLSPGNTEAFF
TRBD1	many	TRBV2	TRBJ2-3	TGTGCCAGCAGAGGGACAGGGGATGCAGATACGCAGTATTTT	CASRGTGDADTQYF
NA	many	TRBV28	TRBJ1-1	TGTGCCAGCAGCGCCAGAAACACTGAAGCTTTCTTT	CASSARNTEAFF
NA	many	TRBV28	TRBJ2-3	TGTGCCAGCAGTTTAAATACCCCAGATACGCAGTATTTT	CASSLNTPDTQYF
TRBD2	many	TRBV12-3/TRBV12-4	TRBJ2-7	TGTGCCAGCAGACCATCGGGACTAGCGGGGTTCAGGAGCTCCTACGAGCAGTACTTC	CASRPSGLAGFRSSYEQYF
NA	many	TRBV7-2	TRBJ2-2	TGTGCCAGCAGCTTTACAAACACCGGGGAGCTGTTTTTT	CASSFTNTGELFF
NA	NA	TRBV11-2	TRBJ2-3	TGTGCCAGCAGCGTTTTGGGAGATACGCAGTATTTT	CASSVLGDTQYF
NA	many	TRBV3-1	TRBJ1-2	TGTGCCAGCAGCCAATATCGCAGGGGAAACTATGGCTACACCTTC	CASSQYRRGNYGYTF
TRBD1	many	TRBV28	TRBJ1-1	TGTGCCAGCAGACCCTACAGGGGGCTGACGTACACTGAAGCTTTCTTT	CASRPYRGLTYTEAFF
TRBD1	few	TRBV20-1	TRBJ1-5	TGCAGTGCTAGTAACAGGGGCAGGAGCAATCAGCCCCAGCATTTT	CSASNRGRSNQPQHF
TRBD1	NA	TRBV20-1	TRBJ2-1	TGCAGTACCCCCAGAGGGGGGACAGGGGGCATTAATGAGCAGTTCTTC	CSTPRGGTGGINEQFF
NA	many	TRBV24-1	TRBJ1-1	TGTGCCACCATTAGTGACAACGGCGCTGAAGCTTTCTTT	CATISDNGAEAFF
NA	NA	TRBV12-3/TRBV12-4	TRBJ1-2	TGTGCCAGCAGGCCGACAGGATTAAACTATGGCTACACCTTC	CASRPTGLNYGYTF
TRBD1	many	TRBV18	TRBJ1-1	TGTGCCAGCTCGGCCGACAGGGGGATGAACACTGAAGCTTTCTTT	CASSADRGMNTEAFF
NA	many	TRBV15	TRBJ2-7	TGTGCCACTGCGTTCGGAGGAGGATCGTTCTACGAGCAGTACTTC	CATAFGGGSFYEQYF
TRBD2	many	TRBV28	TRBJ2-7	TGTGCCAGCAGAAGAGGGACTAGCGGCAACGAGCAGTACTTC	CASRRGTSGNEQYF
TRBD1	few	TRBV2	TRBJ2-1	TGTGCCGTTGTCGGATCGGACAGGTTATACAATGAGCAGTTCTTC	CAVVGSDRLYNEQFF
NA	few	TRBV28	TRBJ1-3	TGTGCCAGCAGTTTAAACAGGGTGATTTCTGGAAACACCATATATTTT	CASSLNRVISGNTIYF
NA	many	TRBV18	TRBJ2-3	TGTGCCAGCTCACCACGGGGGCGGCCAACCGCCACAGATACGCAGTATTTT	CASSPRGRPTATDTQYF
TRBD1	many	TRBV18	TRBJ2-1	TGTGCCAGCTCAATCCGGGACAGGGAGCAGTTCTTC	CASSIRDREQFF
TRBD2	many	TRBV5-1	TRBJ2-1	TGCGCCAGCAGCTTGGAAGTAGCGGGAGTCAATGAGCAGTTCTTC	CASSLEVAGVNEQFF
TRBD1	many	TRBV28	TRBJ1-2	TGTGCCAGCAGTCTCAACAGGGGGCCCCACTATGGCTACACCTTC	CASSLNRGPHYGYTF
NA	few	TRBV7-9	TRBJ2-2	TGTGCCAGCAGCCCTCGGCCCGGGGAGCTGTTTTTT	CASSPRPGELFF
NA	few	TRBV19	TRBJ1-4	TGTGCCAGTAGTTCCAGGACAGACACGAATGAAAAACTGTTTTTT	CASSSRTDTNEKLFF
NA	many	TRBV7-2	TRBJ1-1	TGTGCCAGCAGCCCCAAGGGCGACCAGCTGAGGACTGAAGCTTTCTTT	CASSPKGDQLRTEAFF
TRBD1	few	TRBV5-1	TRBJ2-3	TGCGCCAGCAGGTCCGGACAGGGTTCAGATACGCAGTATTTT	CASRSGQGSDTQYF
TRBD1	many	TRBV20-1	TRBJ2-2	TGCAGTGCAAAACAGGGGGCGGTCAACACCGGGGAGCTGTTTTTT	CSAKQGAVNTGELFF
NA	hyperexpanded	TRBV27	TRBJ1-2	TGTGCCAGCAGTCCACGACCAATAGGCCACTATGGCTACACCTTC	CASSPRPIGHYGYTF
NA	NA	TRBV10-3	TRBJ1-5	TGTGCCATCAGTGATAGGGGTGGTCAGCCCCAGCATTTT	CAISDRGGQPQHF
NA	many	TRBV7-8	TRBJ1-1	TGTGCCAGCAGCTTTATGGGGGGCACTGAAGCTTTCTTT	CASSFMGGTEAFF
NA	many	TRBV24-1	TRBJ2-2	TGTGCCACCAGTGACCCGACATTCGGGGAGCTGTTTTTT	CATSDPTFGELFF
NA	few	TRBV20-1	TRBJ1-3	TGCAGTGCTAGAGAGAGGGCCCCCTCTGGAAACACCATATATTTT	CSARERAPSGNTIYF
NA	many	TRBV29-1	TRBJ2-7	TGCAGCGTTGAAGTGAAGGGAGGAGACGAGCAGTACTTC	CSVEVKGGDEQYF
NA	many	TRBV18	TRBJ2-7	TGTGCCAGCTCCCCCCAGGGCGCTCATTACGAGCAGTACTTC	CASSPQGAHYEQYF
NA	few	TRBV11-3	TRBJ2-1	TGTGCCAGCAGCTCATTGGCGTCCCGGGACCAGGCCTACAATGAGCAGTTCTTC	CASSSLASRDQAYNEQFF
NA	many	TRBV5-1	TRBJ2-3	TGCGCCTCCTTAAAGGGGGAGACAGATACGCAGTATTTT	CASLKGETDTQYF